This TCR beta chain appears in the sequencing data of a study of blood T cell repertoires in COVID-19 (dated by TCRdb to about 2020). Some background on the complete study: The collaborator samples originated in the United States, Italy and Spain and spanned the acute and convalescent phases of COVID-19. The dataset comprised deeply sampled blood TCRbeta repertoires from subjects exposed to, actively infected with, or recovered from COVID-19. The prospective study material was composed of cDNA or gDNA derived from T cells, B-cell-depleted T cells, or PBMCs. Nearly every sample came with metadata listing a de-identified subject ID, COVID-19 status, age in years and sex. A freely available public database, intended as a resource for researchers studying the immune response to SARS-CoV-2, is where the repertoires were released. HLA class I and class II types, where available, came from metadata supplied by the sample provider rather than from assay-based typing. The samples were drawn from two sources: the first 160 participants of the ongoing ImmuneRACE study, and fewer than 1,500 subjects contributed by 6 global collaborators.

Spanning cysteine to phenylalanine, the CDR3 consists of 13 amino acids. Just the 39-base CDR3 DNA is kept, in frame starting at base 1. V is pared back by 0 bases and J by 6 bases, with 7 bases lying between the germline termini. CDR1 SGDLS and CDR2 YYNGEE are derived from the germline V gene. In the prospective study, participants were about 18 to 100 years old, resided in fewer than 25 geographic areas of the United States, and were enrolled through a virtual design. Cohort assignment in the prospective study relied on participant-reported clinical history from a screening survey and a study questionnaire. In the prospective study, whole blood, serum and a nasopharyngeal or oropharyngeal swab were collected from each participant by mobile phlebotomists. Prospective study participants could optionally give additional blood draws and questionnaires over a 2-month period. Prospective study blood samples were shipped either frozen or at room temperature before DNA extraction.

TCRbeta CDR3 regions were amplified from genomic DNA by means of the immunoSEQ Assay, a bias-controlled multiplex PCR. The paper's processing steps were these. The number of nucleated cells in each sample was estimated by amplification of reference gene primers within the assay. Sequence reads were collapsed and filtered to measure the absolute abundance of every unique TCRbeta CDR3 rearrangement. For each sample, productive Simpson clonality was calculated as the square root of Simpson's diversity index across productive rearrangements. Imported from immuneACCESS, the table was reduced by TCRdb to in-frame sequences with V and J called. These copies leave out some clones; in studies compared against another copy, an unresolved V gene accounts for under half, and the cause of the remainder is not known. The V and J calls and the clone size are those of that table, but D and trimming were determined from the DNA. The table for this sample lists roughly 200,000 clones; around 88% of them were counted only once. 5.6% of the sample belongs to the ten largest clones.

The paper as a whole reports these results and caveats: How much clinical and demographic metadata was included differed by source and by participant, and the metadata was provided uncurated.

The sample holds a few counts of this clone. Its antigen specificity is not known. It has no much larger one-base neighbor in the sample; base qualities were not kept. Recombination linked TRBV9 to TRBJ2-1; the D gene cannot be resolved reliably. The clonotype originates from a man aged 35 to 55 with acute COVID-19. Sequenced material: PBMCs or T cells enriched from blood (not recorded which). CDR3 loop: CASSVDSRNEQFF. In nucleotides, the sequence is TGTGCCAGCAGCGTAGATAGCCGCAATGAGCAGTTCTTC.